There are a few counts of the clone carrying this T cell receptor (beta chain). As yet, its antigen is unknown. The entry originates in a study of T cell repertoires in cytomegalovirus infection. Across the study: CMV infection together with matching HLA type was indicated by public TCR beta signatures.

MiXCR was run by TCRdb on the reads, yielding one entry per CDR3 protein. Of roughly 600,000 distinct CDR3 sequences listed, 24% are singletons. Looked up from germline, CDR1 is SGHKS and CDR2 is YYEKEE (reference sequence). Trimming took 3 bases from V and 1 from J; bases not matched to a gene: 6. This CDR3 is 16 amino acids long. Study-wide findings and caveats: The ex vivo response was dominated by HLA-C-restricted CMV-specific TCR beta clonotypes.

The chain carries TRBV5-5 and TRBJ2-2; 7 nucleotides match TRBD1. The TCR sequence derives from a human donor in good health (CMV status not recorded). Some clones in this sample may be carry-over from other donors' samples. The sequenced sample consisted of CD8+ T cells from PBMCs. For the CDR3, the DNA is TGTGCCAGCAGCTGGGATTACAGGGGGAACACCGGGGAGCTGTTTTTT. This sequence encodes CASSWDYRGNTGELFF.